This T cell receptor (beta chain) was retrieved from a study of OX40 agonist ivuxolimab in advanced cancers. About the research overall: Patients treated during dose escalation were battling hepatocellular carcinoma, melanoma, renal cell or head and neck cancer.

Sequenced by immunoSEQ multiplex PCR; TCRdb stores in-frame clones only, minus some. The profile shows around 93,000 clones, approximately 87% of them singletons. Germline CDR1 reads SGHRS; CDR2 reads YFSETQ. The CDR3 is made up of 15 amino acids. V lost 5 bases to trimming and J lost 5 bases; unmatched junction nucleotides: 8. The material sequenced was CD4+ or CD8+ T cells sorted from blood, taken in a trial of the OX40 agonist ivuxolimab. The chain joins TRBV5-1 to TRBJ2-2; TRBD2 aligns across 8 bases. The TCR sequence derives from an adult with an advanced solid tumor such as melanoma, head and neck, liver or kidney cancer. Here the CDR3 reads CASSRNSGGTGELFF. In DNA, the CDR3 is TGCGCCAGCAGTAGGAACTCGGGAGGGACCGGGGAGCTGTTTTTT.